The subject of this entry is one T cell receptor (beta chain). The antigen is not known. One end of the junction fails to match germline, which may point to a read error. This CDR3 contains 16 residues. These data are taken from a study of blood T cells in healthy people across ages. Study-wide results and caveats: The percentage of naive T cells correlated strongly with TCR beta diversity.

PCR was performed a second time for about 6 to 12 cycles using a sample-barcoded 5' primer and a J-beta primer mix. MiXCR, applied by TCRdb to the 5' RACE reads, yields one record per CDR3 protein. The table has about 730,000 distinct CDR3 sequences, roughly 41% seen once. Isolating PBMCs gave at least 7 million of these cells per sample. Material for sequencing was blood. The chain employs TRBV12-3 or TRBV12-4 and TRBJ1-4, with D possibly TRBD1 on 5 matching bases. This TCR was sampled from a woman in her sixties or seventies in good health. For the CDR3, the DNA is TGTGCCAGCAGGCCCGAGAGCGCAGGGACTAGTGAAAAACTGTTTTTT. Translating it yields CASRPESAGTSEKLFF.